A single sample is the source of the 17 T cell receptor beta chains below, sequenced in a study of OX40 agonist ivuxolimab in advanced cancers. The protocol was immunoSEQ multiplex PCR, while the TCRdb copy is restricted to in-frame clones and leaves out a portion. This table has some 83,000 clones, more than 85% appearing once. Sequencing used CD4+ or CD8+ T cells sorted from blood, obtained in a trial of the OX40 agonist ivuxolimab. Receptors were obtained from an adult with an advanced solid tumor such as melanoma, head and neck, liver or kidney cancer.

The rearrangement links TRBV27 to TRBJ2-3; 10 bases agree with TRBD2. Per germline, CDR1 MNHEY and CDR2 SMNVEV (reference sequence). This CDR3 comprises 15 residues. Germline trimming cut 5 bases from V and 3 bases from J; bases unmatched to any gene: 5. CDR3 sequence (DNA): TGTGCCAGCAGTCAAAGCGGGAGGGTGACAGATACGCAGTATTTT. Encoded protein: CASSQSGRVTDTQYF.

V is TRBV30 and J is TRBJ2-7; the D gene is possibly TRBD1 (7 bases). The CDR3 covers 13 residues. Trimming cost V 0 bases and J 5 bases, with 11 bases left between them. Germline V gene data show CDR1 as GTSNPN and CDR2 as SVGIG (reference sequence). The CDR3 DNA is TGTGCCTGGAGTGTAGGAGGGGGCAACGAGCAGTACTTC. This translates into CAWSVGGGNEQYF. Combining the CDR3 with reference TRBV30 and TRBJ2-7 gives the whole variable domain SQTIHQWPATLVQPVGSPLSLECTVEGTSNPNLYWYRQAAGRGLQLLFYSVGIGQISSEVPQNLSASRPQDRQFILSSKKLLLSDSGFYLCAWSVGGGNEQYFGPGTRLTVT.

The genes are TRBV5-6 and TRBJ2-7; 10 nucleotides match TRBD2. With V trimmed by 3 bases and J by 3 bases, 0 bases remained unmatched. The V gene's germline CDR1 is SGHDT and CDR2 YYEEEE. CDR3 size: 13 residues. The DNA for the CDR3 is TGTGCCAGCAGCTGGACTAGCGGCTACGAGCAGTACTTC. Translation: CASSWTSGYEQYF.

The chain combines TRBV5-8 with TRBJ2-2, with a possible D match to TRBD2 (5 bases). The CDR3 covers 15 residues. With 4 bases removed from V and 6 bases from J, the gap between germline ends came to 16 bases. Per germline, CDR1 SGHTS and CDR2 YDEGEE. The CDR3, as DNA: TGTGCCAGCAGCGATGGAGGCGGATGGGCCGGGGAGCTGTTTTTT. It encodes CASSDGGGWAGELFF.

The rearrangement uses TRBV5-1 and TRBJ2-3; 8 bases line up with TRBD2. This CDR3 is 16 amino acids long. Trimming at V came to 2 bases and at J to 2 bases, leaving 7 bases not matched to a gene. Germline V gene sequence: CDR1 SGHRS, CDR2 YFSETQ. CDR3 amino acids: CASSFGDGGDTDTQYF. As DNA, the CDR3 is TGCGCCAGCAGCTTCGGGGACGGGGGGGACACAGATACGCAGTATTTT.

This clone came up once. The chain has TRBV7-9 and TRBJ2-1, with D hard to call. Deletions cut 8 bases from V and 5 bases from J, with 16 bases between. This CDR3 is 14 amino acids long. In germline, CDR1 is SEHNR, CDR2 FQNEAQ (reference sequence). In DNA form, the CDR3 reads TGTGCCAGCGATTGGGTCGGAACTAACAATGAGCAGTTCTTC. Protein product: CASDWVGTNNEQFF.

This sequence joins TRBV30 and TRBJ2-7, with D unresolved. The length of the CDR3 is 12 residues. Trimming took off 0 bases at V and 5 bases at J, with 8 bases between the two ends. Germline V lookup: CDR1 GTSNPN, CDR2 SVGIG (reference sequence). CDR3 DNA: TGTGCCTGGAGTGTCGATAGTCACGAGCAGTACTTC. It specifies CAWSVDSHEQYF.

A word on this clone: Other DNA sequences from this sample encode an identical CDR3 as well. The chain joins TRBV29-1 to TRBJ2-7; tentative D call: TRBD1 (6 bases). V lost 5 bases to trimming and J lost 5 bases, with 10 bases between them. Germline V gene sequence: CDR1 SQVTM, CDR2 ANQGSEA. This CDR3 region has 11 residues. The CDR3 DNA is TGCAGCGTTCCACAGGGTCACGAGCAGTACTTC. Protein sequence: CSVPQGHEQYF.

As to this clone: One end of the junction varies from germline; a read error may be responsible. J is TRBJ1-6 and V is TRBV7-2; 10 bases agree with TRBD1. Germline V lookup: CDR1 SGHTA, CDR2 FQGNSA. The CDR3 consists of 17 residues. The CDR3 DNA reads as TGCGCCAGCAGCCAAGTTAGCGGGACAGGGGCGAATTCACCCCTCCACTTT. It yields the protein CASSQVSGTGANSPLHF.

This chain uses TRBV9 with TRBJ1-2, with D uncertain. V was clipped by 2 bases and J by 7 bases, with 9 bases between them. Germline V CDR1 and CDR2: SGDLS, YYNGEE. The CDR3 spans 12 residues. The CDR3 sequence: CASSVGSVGYTF. The CDR3 nucleotides read TGTGCCAGCAGCGTCGGGAGTGTTGGCTACACCTTC.

The chain uses TRBV19 and TRBJ2-7, with no clear D. V lost 3 bases and J lost 0, with 12 bases in between. Per the germline V gene, CDR1 is LNHDA and CDR2 is SQIVND (reference sequence). The CDR3 extends over 15 amino acids. Written as DNA, the CDR3 is TGTGCCAGTAGTATTTTGACGACATACTCCTACGAGCAGTACTTC. It codes for CASSILTTYSYEQYF.

The V call is TRBV2, the J call TRBJ2-3; 9 nucleotides match TRBD2. CDR3 length equals 17 residues. CDR1 is SNHLY, CDR2 FYNNEI, per germline. The V gene end was trimmed by 8 bases and the J gene end by 0 bases; junction bases not matched to a gene: 12. The CDR3 region has the DNA TGTGCCAGCGGCCTCCCTCTAGCGGGGACTAGCACAGATACGCAGTATTTT. It specifies CASGLPLAGTSTDTQYF.

The chain joins TRBV6-6 to TRBJ1-1; 7 positions agree with TRBD1. J gave up 5 bases and V 6 bases, and 9 bases lay outside the gene matches. The CDR3 contains 14 residues. CDR1 is MNHNY, CDR2 SVGAGI, per germline (reference sequence). The CDR3 DNA reads as TGTGCCAGCAGCTACAGCCAGGGGGGAACTGAAGCTTTCTTT. It specifies CASSYSQGGTEAFF.

In its sample, this clone was seen a few times. J is TRBJ1-5 and V is TRBV4-2; unclear D gene. This CDR3 comprises 13 residues. The germline V and J ends were trimmed by 4 bases and 0 bases, with 4 bases remaining between them. CDR1 LGHNA and CDR2 YNFKEQ come from the germline V gene. The CDR3 protein is CASSRFSNQPQHF. As DNA, the CDR3 is TGTGCCAGCAGCCGGTTTAGCAATCAGCCCCAGCATTTT.

This chain uses TRBV27 with TRBJ1-2; D is perhaps TRBD1 (6 bases). Trimming stripped 1 base from V and 0 bases from J, with 12 bases between. The CDR3 runs 16 residues. CDR1 and CDR2 from the germline V gene are MNHEY and SMNVEV (reference sequence). The CDR3 bases are TGTGCCAGCAGTTTATACAGGGATCCCTCTAACTATGGCTACACCTTC. Translation gives CASSLYRDPSNYGYTF.

V is TRBV7-2 and J is TRBJ2-5; no clear D gene. Germline CDR1 and CDR2: SGHTA and FQGNSA. The CDR3 is 15 residues long. V dropped 1 base and J dropped 2 bases, with 11 bases sitting between them. DNA of the CDR3: TGTGCCAGCAGCTTAGTAGATGCCGCTCAAGAGACCCAGTACTTC. Translated, it gives CASSLVDAAQETQYF.

Concerning this clone: Within the sample, other DNA sequences also encode this same CDR3. The rearrangement uses TRBV7-6 and TRBJ2-3; no definite D call. Trimming cost V 1 base and J 4 bases, with 3 bases left between them. The CDR3 consists of 12 residues. Germline CDR1 reads SGHVS; CDR2 reads FNYEAQ. CDR3 bases: TGTGCCAGCAGCTTAGGGGCAGATACGCAGTATTTT. Its protein is CASSLGADTQYF.